Presented here are 14 T cell receptor beta chains from one specimen sequenced in a study of memory CD4+ T cells and cytomegalovirus serostatus. Single viable CD3+CD4+CD8-CD45RO+ cells were sorted as the memory CD4+ T cells. Generated by immunoSEQ multiplex PCR, the TCRdb table keeps only in-frame clones and is missing some. The repertoire holds some 57,000 clones, with 65% to 80% as singletons. Specimen: memory CD4+ T cells from blood. The source is an adult in good health and CMV-seronegative.

This chain links TRBV6-1 with TRBJ2-1, with D possibly TRBD2 on 6 matching bases. V lost 3 bases and J lost 1, with 13 bases in between. This CDR3 is 16 amino acids long. The V gene's germline CDR1 is MNHNS and CDR2 SASEGT. CDR3 loop: CASSEALAQSYNEQFF. The CDR3 DNA is TGTGCCAGCAGTGAGGCCCTAGCGCAATCCTACAATGAGCAGTTCTTC.

A word on this clone: The junction departs from the called germline gene at one end, perhaps through a read error. The CDR3 DNA follows: TGTGCCAGCAGTTACTCGAGGACAGGGATGGGGGGCTACACCTTC. As protein: CASSYSRTGMGGYTF. The genes are TRBV6-4 and TRBJ1-2; 8 bases agree with TRBD1. CDR3 size: 15 residues. CDR1 and CDR2 (germline): MRHNA, SNTAGT.

The chain is built from TRBV19 and TRBJ1-4; D unresolved. The CDR3 spans 16 residues. Trimming removed 3 bases at V and 2 bases at J, with 13 bases between. From germline, CDR1 is LNHDA and CDR2 SQIVND (reference sequence). CDR3 protein: CASSIGLTLTNEKLFF. The CDR3 DNA reads TGTGCCAGTAGTATTGGTCTGACACTCACTAATGAAAAACTGTTTTTT.

V usage is TRBV4-2 and J usage is TRBJ2-5, with D hard to call. Judging by the DNA end, TRBJ2-7 fits better; the J call may be wrong. This CDR3 is built from 14 residues. Per germline, CDR1 LGHNA and CDR2 YNFKEQ. CDR3 loop: CASSQGTSMDEQYF. CDR3 bases: TGTGCCAGCAGCCAAGGAACGAGCATGGACGAGCAGTACTTC.

The genes are TRBV6-5 and TRBJ1-2; perhaps TRBD1 as D (5 bases). The CDR3 length is 16 residues. Germline lookup yields CDR1 MNHEY and CDR2 SVGAGI. The V gene lost 4 bases and the J gene lost 4 bases, with 19 bases spanning the gap. CDR3: CASSSVPGPRGYGYTF. In nucleotides, the CDR3 is TGTGCCAGCAGTTCCGTTCCGGGACCGCGTGGCTATGGCTACACCTTC.

The chain carries TRBV7-2 and TRBJ2-3; D gene ambiguous. V was cut by 3 bases and J by 5 bases, with 9 bases left in between. Germline V gene sequence: CDR1 SGHTA, CDR2 FQGNSA. This CDR3 comprises 13 residues. Written as DNA, the CDR3 is TGTGCCAGCAGCTTCTCCCTTGGAGATACGCAGTATTTT. Translated: CASSFSLGDTQYF.

This chain joins TRBV6-5 and TRBJ2-7, with TRBD1 as a possible D gene (6 bases). Germline V gene sequence: CDR1 MNHEY, CDR2 SVGAGI. Trimming removed 6 bases at V and 0 bases at J, with 12 bases between. CDR3 length: 14 amino acids. The CDR3 DNA reads as TGTGCCAGCAGGCTACAGGGAAACTCCTACGAGCAGTACTTC. As protein: CASRLQGNSYEQYF.

The chain carries TRBV5-4 and TRBJ1-1; 7 positions match TRBD1. The CDR3 has 16 residues. V dropped 3 bases and J dropped 4; count of bases not matched to a gene: 12. Germline lookup yields CDR1 SGHNT and CDR2 YYREEE (reference sequence). This CDR3 is CASSSRGGAGGTEAFF. The DNA for the CDR3 is TGTGCCAGCAGCTCCCGTGGGGGGGCAGGGGGCACTGAAGCTTTCTTT.

This clone was found a few times. This chain connects TRBV6-6 to TRBJ1-3, with 7 bases that match TRBD1. Germline values: CDR1 MNHNY, CDR2 SVGAGI (reference sequence). V shed 9 bases and J 4 bases; nucleotides not matched to a gene: 6. The CDR3 extends over 13 amino acids. The chain's CDR3 is CASNPRGGNTIYF. The CDR3 DNA reads as TGTGCCAGTAACCCCAGGGGGGGAAACACCATATATTTT.

V usage is TRBV5-1 and J usage is TRBJ1-4; 8 nucleotides line up with TRBD1. Germline CDR1 is SGHRS and CDR2 is YFSETQ. Germline trimming cut 7 bases from V and 1 base from J; bases unmatched to any gene: 6. The CDR3 has 15 residues. In DNA form, the CDR3 reads TGCGCCAGCGGCCAAACAGGGGGAACTAATGAAAAACTGTTTTTT. This sequence encodes CASGQTGGTNEKLFF.

This chain links TRBV11-3 with TRBJ2-1; 9 bases align to TRBD2. Germline CDR1 and CDR2: SGHNT and YENEEA. V trimming: 1 base; J trimming: 8 bases; junction bases outside the gene matches: 9. The CDR3 contains 16 residues. As DNA, the CDR3 is TGTGCCAGCAGCTTAGGAGTTAGCGGGGGTGTAGATGAGCAGTTCTTC. Residues: CASSLGVSGGVDEQFF.

V gene TRBV6-4 combines with J gene TRBJ2-3; the match to TRBD2 covers 9 bases. Trimming took 7 bases from V and 4 from J; bases not matched to a gene: 9. CDR1 MRHNA and CDR2 SNTAGT come from the germline V gene. This CDR3 is 15 amino acids long. CDR3 DNA: TGTGCCAGCAATTACTGCGGGGGGGCCCCAGATACGCAGTATTTT. Protein: CASNYCGGAPDTQYF.

The chain combines TRBV2 with TRBJ2-3; TRBD2 is a possible D gene (6 bases). The germline V gene encodes CDR1 SNHLY and CDR2 FYNNEI. The CDR3 is 15 amino acids. Trimming cost V 2 bases and J 4 bases, with 13 bases left between them. The CDR3 nucleotides are TGTGCCAGCAGTGAATCGGTAGGAGGGGCAGATACGCAGTATTTT. This gives the protein CASSESVGGADTQYF.

The gene calls are TRBV6-5 and TRBJ1-1, with a tentative D call TRBD1 (6 bases). Trimming stripped 3 bases from V and 0 bases from J, with 11 bases between. Germline CDR1 MNHEY, CDR2 SVGAGI. The CDR3 has 15 amino acids. CDR3 sequence (DNA): TGTGCCAGCAGTTATAGTAGGGGGATGAACACTGAAGCTTTCTTT. Protein: CASSYSRGMNTEAFF.